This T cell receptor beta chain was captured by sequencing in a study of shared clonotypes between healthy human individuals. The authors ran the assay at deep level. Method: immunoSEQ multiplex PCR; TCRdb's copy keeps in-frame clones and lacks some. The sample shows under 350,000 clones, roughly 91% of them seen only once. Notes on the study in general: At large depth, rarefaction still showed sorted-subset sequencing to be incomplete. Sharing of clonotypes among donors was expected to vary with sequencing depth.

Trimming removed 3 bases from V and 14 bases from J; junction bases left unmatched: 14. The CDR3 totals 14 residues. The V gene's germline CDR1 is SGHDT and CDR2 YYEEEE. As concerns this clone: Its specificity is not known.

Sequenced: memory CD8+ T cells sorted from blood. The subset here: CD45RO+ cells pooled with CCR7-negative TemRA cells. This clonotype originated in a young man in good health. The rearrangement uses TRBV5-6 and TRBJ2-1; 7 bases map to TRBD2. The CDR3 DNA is TGTGCCAGCAGCTCGGAGAAACTAGCGCCCAGGGAGTTCTTC. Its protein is CASSSEKLAPREFF.